The next 20 T cell receptor beta chains were all read from a single sample in a study of T cells expressing NK-cell markers. TCRdb reprocessed the 5' RACE reads and stores each CDR3 protein as one record, lacking DNA. The table lists hundreds of thousands of distinct CDR3 sequences. Sample: blood T cells: a sorted CD56 or NKG2C T cell subset, CD4+ or CD8+ T cells, or bulk PBMC T cells (not recorded which). These receptors all come from a man aged 18 to 70 in good health.

The J gene is TRBJ2-5, the V gene TRBV20-1; TCRdb indicates TRBD1, and absent DNA this call remains unverified. Looked up from germline, CDR1 is DFQATT and CDR2 is SNEGSKA (reference sequence). The CDR3 has 15 amino acids. The CDR3 loop is CSAGRGQGASETQYF.

The rearrangement joins TRBV2 to TRBJ2-7; lacking DNA, the TRBD1 call made by TCRdb goes unchecked. The CDR3 contains 11 residues. Per germline, CDR1 SNHLY and CDR2 FYNNEI. CDR3 loop: CARGVGSAQYF.

The chain combines TRBV20-1 with TRBJ2-3; the TCRdb D gene call, TRBD1, has no DNA to confirm it. This CDR3 contains 17 residues. Per germline, CDR1 DFQATT and CDR2 SNEGSKA (reference sequence). CDR3 region: CSARPPSGRGGPDTQYF.

CDR3 in amino acids: CASRAGENTGELFF. The V gene is TRBV7-7, the J gene TRBJ2-2; without DNA, the TCRdb call of TRBD2 cannot be checked. CDR3 length: 14 amino acids. CDR1 and CDR2 (germline): SSHAT, FNYEAQ (reference sequence).

The CDR3 here is CASSQTGTDYNEKLFF. The chain uses TRBV6-1 and TRBJ1-4; TCRdb returns TRBD1, unconfirmable since there is no DNA. The CDR3 has 16 amino acids. Germline CDR1 and CDR2: MNHNS and SASEGT.

This rearrangement joins TRBV5-1 to TRBJ1-4; TCRdb proposes TRBD1, but this gene call is untestable without DNA. Germline CDR1 and CDR2: SGHRS and YFSETQ. The CDR3 runs 18 residues. CDR3: CASSLVGSPEENGQKLFF. The entire variable domain, with the rest obtained from reference TRBV5-1 and TRBJ1-4, is as follows: KAGVTQTPRYLIKTRGQQVTLSCSPISGHRSVSWYQQTPGQGLQFLFEYFSETQRNKGNFPGRFSGRQFSNSRSEMNVSTLELGDSALYLCASSLVGSPEENGQKLFFGSGTQLSVL.

The rearrangement joins TRBV19 to TRBJ1-2; TCRdb calls TRBD1, which cannot be checked without DNA. CDR1 is LNHDA and CDR2 is SQIVND in the germline V gene (reference sequence). The CDR3 runs 13 residues. The CDR3 sequence: CASSIAGLDGYTF.

The gene calls are TRBV25-1 and TRBJ1-1. The CDR3 spans 16 residues. Germline CDR1 MGHDK, CDR2 SYGVNS. CDR3 in amino acids: CASSELLGGGDTEAFF.

This rearrangement joins TRBV6-1 to TRBJ1-1; checking the TCRdb D call of TRBD1 is not possible without DNA. The germline CDR1 and CDR2 sequences are MNHNS and SASEGT. This CDR3 has 16 amino acids. CDR3 sequence: CASSLQGGRGRVEAFF.

CDR3 in amino acids: CASSSGPYGYTF. V usage is TRBV28 and J usage is TRBJ1-2. The CDR3 length is 12 residues. CDR1 and CDR2 (germline): MDHEN, SYDVKM.

The chain recombines TRBV4-2 with TRBJ2-3. The CDR3 loop spans 12 amino acids. Germline V gene sequence: CDR1 LGHNA, CDR2 YNFKEQ. CDR3 loop: CASSQGAFTQYF.

The rearrangement uses TRBV12-3 or TRBV12-4 and TRBJ2-4. The CDR3 has 16 amino acids. The CDR3 loop is CASSFQVTLAKNIQYF.

The chain has TRBV7-9 and TRBJ1-1; absent DNA, TCRdb's TRBD1 call cannot be checked. CDR3 length: 16 residues. Germline CDR1 SEHNR, CDR2 FQNEAQ (reference sequence). CDR3 amino acids: CASSLRGDRVETEAFF.

This CDR3 reads CASSPGGSHETQYF. V gene TRBV2 combines with J gene TRBJ2-5; TCRdb returns TRBD1, unconfirmable since there is no DNA. The CDR3 extends over 14 amino acids. CDR1 and CDR2 (germline): SNHLY, FYNNEI. Based on the CDR3 plus reference TRBV2 and TRBJ2-5, the full variable domain is EPEVTQTPSHQVTQMGQEVILRCVPISNHLYFYWYRQILGQKVEFLVSFYNNEISEKSEIFDDQFSVERPDGSNFTLKIRSTKLEDSAMYFCASSPGGSHETQYFGPGTRLLVL.

V and J are TRBV7-2 and TRBJ2-3. The germline gives CDR1 SGHTA, CDR2 FQGNSA. CDR3 length: 17 amino acids. The CDR3 reads CASSLAIPSLGTDTQYF.

V gene TRBV19 combines with J gene TRBJ2-2; TCRdb gives TRBD1 as the D gene, but with no DNA this cannot be confirmed. Germline V gene sequence: CDR1 LNHDA, CDR2 SQIVND (reference sequence). The CDR3 length is 15 residues. CDR3 region: CASSKDRGSTGELFF.

The chain carries TRBV7-9 and TRBJ2-7. Germline CDR1 reads SEHNR; CDR2 reads FQNEAQ (reference sequence). The CDR3 is 15 residues long. The CDR3 loop is CASSLAPGNTYEQYF.

The chain is built from TRBV18 and TRBJ1-1; TCRdb proposes TRBD1, but this gene call is untestable without DNA. The germline V gene has CDR1 KGHSH and CDR2 LQKENI. The CDR3 consists of 15 residues. CDR3 amino acids: CASSPFRDRVTEAFF.

The chain employs TRBV5-1 and TRBJ1-5. This CDR3 comprises 14 residues. Germline CDR1 reads SGHRS; CDR2 reads YFSETQ. CDR3 protein: CASRPGLDNQPQHF.

The V call is TRBV2, the J call TRBJ2-3; lacking DNA, the TRBD1 call made by TCRdb goes unchecked. Germline V gene data show CDR1 as SNHLY and CDR2 as FYNNEI. There are 15 residues in the CDR3. CDR3 loop: CASSSRAPYTDTQYF.